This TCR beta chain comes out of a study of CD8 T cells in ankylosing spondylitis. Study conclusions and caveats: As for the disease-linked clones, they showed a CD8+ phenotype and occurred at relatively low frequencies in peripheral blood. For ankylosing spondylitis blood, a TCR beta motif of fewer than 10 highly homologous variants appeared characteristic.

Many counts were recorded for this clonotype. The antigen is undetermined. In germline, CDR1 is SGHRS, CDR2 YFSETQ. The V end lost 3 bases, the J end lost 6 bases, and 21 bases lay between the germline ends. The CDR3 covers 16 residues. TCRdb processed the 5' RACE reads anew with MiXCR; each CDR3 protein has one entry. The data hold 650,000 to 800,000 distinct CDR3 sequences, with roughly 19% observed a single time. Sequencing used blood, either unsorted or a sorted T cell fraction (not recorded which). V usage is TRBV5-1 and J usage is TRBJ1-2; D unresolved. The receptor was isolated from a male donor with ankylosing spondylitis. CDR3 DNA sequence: TGCGCCAGCAGCTCGGAGGAAACCACGATGCGGCATGGCTACACCTTC. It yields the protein CASSSEETTMRHGYTF.